The sequence of this TCR beta chain was determined in a study of cytomegalovirus exposure and HLA in healthy donors (dated by TCRdb to between 2016 and 2019). Regarding the research as a whole: According to an earlier analysis of several hundred of the donors, about 170 million T cells yielded 117 million unique TCR beta sequences and 250 to 350 Gb of sequence data. Donor age, sex, ethnicity and CMV serostatus were collected together with the repertoire data. The study was designed to test whether signatures of past pathogen exposure could be identified by cataloging public T cell receptors. HLA typing covered class I and class II loci at four-digit resolution. To predict cytomegalovirus infection status, the study combined high-throughput TCR immunosequencing, statistical association of individual TCRs with disease status, and machine learning. Every repertoire in the discovery cohort had been generated on one and the same sequencing platform. About 5 DR-DQ haplotypes were handled as single units for association and clustering, since linkage in the cohort was strong. An earlier analysis of 500 to 750 of the donors applied high-throughput TCR beta sequencing to assess whether each TCR beta V gene segment acted as functional or pseudogenic. The later analysis used no new phenotypic data to find candidate immune exposures, relying instead on TCR beta sequences and their occurrence across donors. A later genetic analysis took genome-wide SNP genotypes for about 60% of the roughly 670 donors and used that subset as a discovery cohort. The number of typed donors differed by locus: 629-630 for A, B, C, DRB1 and DQB1; some 500 for DQA1; approximately 610 for DPA1; and around 450 for DPB1. Of the roughly 400 genotyped donors, about 80% fell in the genetic ancestry cluster associated with self-reported Caucasian donors. Among roughly 400 genotyped donors of the cohort, an average of roughly 230,000 unique TCR beta nucleotide sequences was sequenced per donor, of which 15% to 20% were non-productive. The T cell repertoires of 666 subjects were profiled by immunosequencing and related to cytomegalovirus serostatus. An early release covering over 500 HLA-typed donors comprised around 300 gigabases of sequencing data and 85 million or so unique TCR sequences. A separate validation cohort of over 95 different subjects was used in addition to the 666-subject first cohort. A later analysis re-examined previously published TCR beta repertoires from roughly 720 donors and added high-resolution HLA genotyping to investigate patterns of TCR occurrence. Results and caveats for the whole study, not just this receptor: A cluster of highly shared sequence variants was judged likely to represent a technical artifact of the sequencing pipeline. A later analysis reported that several top co-occurrence clusters appeared linked to parvovirus B19, influenza, CMV and Epstein-Barr virus. Only TCR beta chains were sequenced in this cohort, and the absence of alpha or paired-chain data limited detectable features. Linkage disequilibrium might explain the correlated functional status among segregating V segments, but an unknown experimental factor could not be excluded. According to a later analysis, TCR association rates differed among HLA loci, with DRB1 alleles showing the most associated TCRs and HLA-C alleles showing the fewest. V-gene and J-gene trimming of TCR beta chains was associated with a missense DCLRE1C variant in a later genetic analysis, and the association was replicated in an independent cohort. In a later analysis, most CMV-associated TCR beta chains were found to appear HLA-restricted, with HLA associations seemingly driven largely by CMV exposure. A later analysis found that HLA-associated TCR beta chains were more clonally expanded and had lower generation probabilities than equally common non-associated chains. Broadly in line with IMGT annotations, most TCR beta V segments showed up in productive rearrangements about 90% or about 30% of the time in an earlier analysis of under 700 of the donors. In a later analysis, 16,951 TCR beta sequences were associated with specific HLA alleles at a false discovery rate of 0.05. Immune exposure information for the cohort was limited to CMV serostatus. In both the original and validation cohorts, the classifier was reported to diagnose cytomegalovirus status with high specificity and sensitivity. Assigning TCR associations to individual alleles was difficult when HLA alleles, especially DR and DQ, strongly co-occurred. The earlier analysis of some 560 of the donors excluded roughly 17 rarely observed V segments, including chromosome 9 orphons, because counts were too low. Some IMGT-functional V segments, including TRBV6-2 and TRBV6-3, could not be told apart with the 87-base-pair reads, so those segments were excluded. A further reported finding was that TCR beta sequences accurately predicted the HLA-A and HLA-B alleles for most subjects in the first cohort. Three of the identified cytomegalovirus-associated TCR beta chains were confirmed in vitro to be specific for cytomegalovirus antigens. Presence/absence analyses assumed roughly uniform sequencing depth across donors, an assumption that may not hold. It was suggested by the authors that the approach could potentially be generalized to other disease states and immunological phenotypes. Because HLA typing was missing for some donors at each locus, association tests included only the typed subset. Most TCR sequences were seen in very few donors, while some public TCRs were found in many individuals. According to a later genetic analysis, donors in an Asian-associated ancestry cluster had fewer N-insertions in productive TCRs than the approximately 630-donor mean. The study listed 150 to 200 TCR beta chains as associated with cytomegalovirus.

In total, fewer than 750 healthy bone marrow donors made up the cohort. At the time of sampling, all cohort members were nominally healthy, though unrecorded immune exposures were likely present. The donor was CMV seronegative and belonged to the group of 380 or so seronegative cohort members. Each donor provided a peripheral blood sample, and peripheral blood mononuclear cells were used for TCR beta sequencing. Genomic DNA was extracted from the blood cell samples with the Qiagen DNeasy Blood Extraction Kit. The CDR3 sequence holds 15 residues, the cysteine and phenylalanine included. Just CDR3 DNA is preserved here, 45 bases in frame from base 1. As encoded in the germline V gene, CDR1 is SGHDN while CDR2 is FVKESK. V gives up 5 bases and J gives up 8 bases, and the segment between their germline ends measures 20 bases. A remark on this clone: The antigen this receptor binds is unknown.

Libraries came from the immunoSEQ multiplex PCR assay. A mixture of 60 forward primers for TCR Vbeta segments and 13 reverse primers for TCR Jbeta segments was used in the multiplex PCR. The CDR3 region of rearranged TCR beta genes was amplified from genomic DNA with a multiplex PCR assay. The amplified TCR beta libraries were sequenced on the Illumina HiSeq System as 87-base-pair reads. The original methods were these. A later analysis counted 65 million to 90 million unique TCR beta chains across the 666 repertoires, and 9.5 million to 11 million of these chains were shared by at least two donors. Raw reads were error-corrected and collapsed into unique sequences with a nearest-neighbor algorithm that merged closely related sequences to remove PCR and sequencing errors. V, D and J gene segments were assigned by aligning CDR3 sequences to IMGT reference sequences. For a sequence to be retained, at least a six-nucleotide match to both a V gene segment and a J gene segment was required. A rearrangement counted as productive if the CDR3 had no stop codons and remained in frame with V and J, and every other rearrangement counted as non-productive. Following IMGT convention, CDR3 was defined as the stretch from the second conserved V-encoded cysteine to the conserved J-encoded phenylalanine. Sequences without an unambiguous match to a single V gene segment were excluded from the earlier analysis of a few hundred of the donors. An earlier analysis of fewer than 750 of the donors called V segments functional above 56.7% productive rearrangements and segregating when the between-donor standard deviation exceeded 5%. To diagnose cytomegalovirus status from the catalog of TCR beta chain sequences, a statistical classification framework was built. In a later analysis, TCR nucleotide sequences were compared against IMGT/GENE-DB human TR gene sequences so that V and J genes could be assigned. A later analysis assigned CDR3 sequences and most-parsimonious VDJ recombination scenarios with the TCRdist pipeline. In a later analysis, each TCR beta chain was defined by its CDR3 amino acid sequence together with its V-gene family, and reads without a unique V-gene family were excluded. In a later analysis, 500 to 700 highly shared, low-generation-probability nucleotide sequences were removed to address suspected cross-contamination and a sequencing artifact. A later analysis calculated a clonal expansion index for each public chain from normalized within-repertoire ranks of inferred template counts. In a later analysis, generation probabilities were computed with a VDJ recombination model fitted to out-of-frame rearrangements, and the resulting probabilities were checked against IGoR. In a later analysis, TCR-TCR, TCR-HLA and TCR-CMV co-occurrence was scored with hypergeometric tests, and a repertoire-size bias correction was applied to TCR pairs. False discovery rates were estimated in a later analysis by permuting HLA or CMV assignments 20 times. In a later analysis, co-occurring TCRs were grouped using DBSCAN, with TCRdist sequence similarity added in when clustering inside HLA-allele-positive subsets. Repertoires with fewer than 30,000 or more than 120,000 public chains were left out of co-occurrence clustering, as were five repertoires with anomalous nucleotide sharing. The source is immuneACCESS, and TCRdb retained only in-frame sequences with V and J called. Part of the clones is not carried over; for the studies checked, unresolved V genes explain less than half of this, and the remainder is unexplained. The V and J calls and clone size are taken from that table; D and trimming were inferred from the DNA. This sample's table contains 40,000 to 50,000 clones. 1% to 1.5% of the sample comes from the top ten.

This clonotype was obtained from a man aged 30 to 39 in good health and CMV-seronegative. The sequenced sample consisted of PBMCs. The V gene is TRBV14 and the J gene is TRBJ2-3, with TRBD2 tentatively as D gene (6 bases match). The DNA sequence is TGTGCCAGCAGCGAGGGGCGGAGGGCCCTCGGTACGCAGTATTTT. Its product reads: CASSEGRRALGTQYF.